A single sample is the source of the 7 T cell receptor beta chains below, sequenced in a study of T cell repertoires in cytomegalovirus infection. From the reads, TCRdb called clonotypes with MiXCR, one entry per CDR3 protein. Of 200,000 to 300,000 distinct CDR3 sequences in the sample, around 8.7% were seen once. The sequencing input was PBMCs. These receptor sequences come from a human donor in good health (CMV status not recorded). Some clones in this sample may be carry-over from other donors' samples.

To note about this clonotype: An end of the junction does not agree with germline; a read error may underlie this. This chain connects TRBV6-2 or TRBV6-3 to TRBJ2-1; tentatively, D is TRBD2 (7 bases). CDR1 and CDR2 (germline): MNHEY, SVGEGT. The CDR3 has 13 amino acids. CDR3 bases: TGTGCCAGCAAGGGGGGGGCCATCAATGATCAGTTCTTC. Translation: CASKGGAINDQFF.

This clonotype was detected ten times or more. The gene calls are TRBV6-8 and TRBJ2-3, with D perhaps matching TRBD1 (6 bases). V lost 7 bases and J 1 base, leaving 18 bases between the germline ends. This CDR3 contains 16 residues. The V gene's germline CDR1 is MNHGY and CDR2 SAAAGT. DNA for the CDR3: TGTGCCAGCACCTCTACCTGGGGGCCCCGCACAGATACGCAGTATTTT. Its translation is CASTSTWGPRTDTQYF.

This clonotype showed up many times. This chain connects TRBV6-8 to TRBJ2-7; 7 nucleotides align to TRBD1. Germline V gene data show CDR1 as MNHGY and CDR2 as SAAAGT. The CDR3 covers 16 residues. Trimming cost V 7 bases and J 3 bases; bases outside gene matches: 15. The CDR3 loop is CASTTSGQPPCYEQYF. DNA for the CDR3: TGTGCCAGCACCACCTCGGGACAGCCCCCGTGCTACGAGCAGTACTTC.

CDR3 nucleotides: TGTGCCAGTAGACGAAGCGTCAACACCGGGGAGCTGTTTTTT. As protein: CASRRSVNTGELFF. This chain connects TRBV19 to TRBJ2-2; D is unclear. The CDR3 runs 14 residues. Germline CDR1 reads LNHDA; CDR2 reads SQIVND (reference sequence). V was trimmed by 6 bases and J by 2 bases, leaving 10 bases between them.

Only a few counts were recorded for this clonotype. CDR3 protein: CASSDRANGGYTF. The CDR3 nucleotides are TGCGCCAGCAGTGACAGGGCCAATGGTGGCTACACCTTC. V and J are TRBV5-1 and TRBJ1-2; 7 bases map to TRBD1. CDR3 length: 13 residues. From germline, CDR1 is SGHRS and CDR2 YFSETQ. V shed 5 bases and J 7 bases; nucleotides not matched to a gene: 8.

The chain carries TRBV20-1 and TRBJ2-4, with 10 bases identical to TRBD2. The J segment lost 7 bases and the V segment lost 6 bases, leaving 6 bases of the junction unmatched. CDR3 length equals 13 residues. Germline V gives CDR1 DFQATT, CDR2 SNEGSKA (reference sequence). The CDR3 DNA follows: TGCAGTGCCGCCGGGACTAGCGAGAACATTCAGTACTTC. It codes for CSAAGTSENIQYF.

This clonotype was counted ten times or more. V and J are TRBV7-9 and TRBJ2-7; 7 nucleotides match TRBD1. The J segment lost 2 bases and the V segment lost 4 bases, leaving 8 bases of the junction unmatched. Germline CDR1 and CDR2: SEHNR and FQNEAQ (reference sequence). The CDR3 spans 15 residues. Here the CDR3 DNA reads TGTGCCAGCAGCTCCACGACAGGGAATCCCTACGAGCAGTACTTC. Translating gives CASSSTTGNPYEQYF.